This TCR beta chain came from a study of a mutant IDH1 vaccine in newly diagnosed glioma. Study summary: The week-35 safety follow-up was V12, and the week-47 study end was V13.

Trimming pared 8 bases from V and 5 bases from J, leaving 12 bases between. The germline V gene encodes CDR1 MNHNS and CDR2 SASEGT. The CDR3 spans 12 residues. As concerns this clone: Its antigen is currently unknown.

Repertoires were generated with immunoSEQ multiplex PCR, while TCRdb's copy carries only in-frame clones and drops some. In the table there are around 26,000 clones, roughly 82% of which are singletons. As to time point: week 47, end of study. Each dose delivered 300 ug of mutant IDH1 20-mer peptide subcutaneously with imiquimod. This receptor was obtained from a man aged 35 to 55 with glioma. Some clones in this sample may be carry-over from other donors' samples. Sequenced material: PBMCs, taken from a glioma patient whose treatment included an IDH1 peptide vaccine. This chain links TRBV6-1 with TRBJ1-2, with D perhaps matching TRBD1 (6 bases). The CDR3 protein is CASWTDYYGYTF. The CDR3 DNA reads TGTGCCAGCTGGACAGACTATTATGGCTACACCTTC.